This paragraph covers one T cell receptor (beta chain) sequence. The antigen is not known. The library was made from cDNA and included unique molecular identifiers. T cells numbering roughly 1 to 11 million yielded cDNA molecules that totaled approximately 500,000. TCRdb recomputed calls from the PCR reads with MiXCR, one row per CDR3 protein. The table lists 650,000 to 900,000 distinct CDR3 sequences, approximately 44% of them singletons, with roughly 5% in the top ten. This specimen comes from a study of post-analysis software for immune sequencing data. Study as a whole: Secondary progressive, relapsing-remitting and progressive-relapsing multiple sclerosis were among the included disease courses. Study-wide points: TRBV5-6, TRBV5-1 and TRBV20-1 belonged to a set of roughly 5 TRBV segments that were more frequent in patients than controls. For normalized Chao1 diversity, multiple sclerosis patients scored significantly lower than controls did. Strong same-batch co-clustering of samples appeared with F measure clustering.

The CDR3 spans 11 residues. Trimming cost V 3 bases and J 6 bases, with 9 bases left between them. Per germline, CDR1 DFQATT and CDR2 SNEGSKA (reference sequence). Material for sequencing was blood. The chain recombines TRBV20-1 with TRBJ2-7; D gene uncertain. The TCR sequence derives from a girl between 10 and 17 years old with multiple sclerosis. CDR3 bases: TGCAGTGCTAGTCGTCGGACCGAGCAGTACTTC. It is translated as CSASRRTEQYF.